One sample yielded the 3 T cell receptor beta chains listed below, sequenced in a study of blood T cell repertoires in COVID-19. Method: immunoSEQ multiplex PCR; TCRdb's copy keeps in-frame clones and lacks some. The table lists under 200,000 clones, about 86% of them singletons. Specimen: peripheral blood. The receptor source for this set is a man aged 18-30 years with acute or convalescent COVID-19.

The CDR3 DNA reads TGCGCCAGCAGCTTGGCCCGCCCCAGAGTGAACAGGGTAAAACTGTTTTTT. This sequence encodes CASSLARPRVNRVKLFF. J is TRBJ1-4 and V is TRBV5-1, with D tentatively TRBD1 (6 bases). Germline CDR1 SGHRS, CDR2 YFSETQ. The V gene lost 0 bases and the J gene lost 10 bases, with 22 bases spanning the gap. The CDR3 totals 17 residues.

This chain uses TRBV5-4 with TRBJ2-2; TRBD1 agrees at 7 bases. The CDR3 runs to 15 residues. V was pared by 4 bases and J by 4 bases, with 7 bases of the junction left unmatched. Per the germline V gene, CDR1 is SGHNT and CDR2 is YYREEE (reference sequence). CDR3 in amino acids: CASSPGQSSTGELFF. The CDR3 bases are TGTGCCAGCAGCCCGGGACAGTCTAGCACCGGGGAGCTGTTTTTT.

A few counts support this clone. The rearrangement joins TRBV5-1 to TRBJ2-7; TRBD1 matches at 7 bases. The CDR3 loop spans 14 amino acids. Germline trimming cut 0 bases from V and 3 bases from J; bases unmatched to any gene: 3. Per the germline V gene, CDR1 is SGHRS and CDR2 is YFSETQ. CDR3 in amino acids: CASSLVGQLYEQYV. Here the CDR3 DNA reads TGCGCCAGCAGCTTGGTGGGACAGCTCTACGAGCAGTACGTC.